This TCR beta chain was recorded in a study of Graves' ophthalmopathy and Graves' hyperthyroidism. A roughly 10 ml volume of fresh peripheral blood provided the PBMCs. For repertoire sequencing, the TCR beta CDR3 regions were amplified from RNA transcripts. HTBI primers were employed in first-round RT-PCR, then a second-round multiplex PCR followed. A single record per CDR3 protein comes from TCRdb applying MiXCR to the multiplex PCR reads. The repertoire holds roughly 400,000 distinct CDR3 sequences, with approximately 17% as singletons. Germline V gene lookup returns CDR1 LNHNV and CDR2 YYDKDF (reference sequence). The CDR3 runs to 16 residues. Notes on the study in general: Most expanded clonotypes in thyroid above 0.001 frequency also showed up in blood. Both an approximately 69% sensitivity and an approximately 75% specificity characterized the model's predictions of ophthalmopathy progression.

In regard to this clonotype: Its specificity is unknown. At one boundary the junction diverges from the germline segment, which might be a read error.

The V call is TRBV15, the J call TRBJ2-4, with TRBD2 matching over 11 bases. The specimen sequenced was peripheral blood. This TCR came from an adult woman with stable Graves' hyperthyroidism. The DNA of the CDR3 is TGTGCCACCAGCAGAGATGGGGGACTAGCGGAAAACATTAAGTACTTC. It specifies CATSRDGGLAENIKYF.